Given below is one TCR beta chain in context. No antigen is known for it. TCRdb's table, derived via immunoSEQ multiplex PCR, lists solely in-frame clones and lacks some. This sample carries roughly 120,000 clones, about 88% of them seen once, and the ten largest clones take about 2%. The data were taken from a study of cytomegalovirus exposure and HLA in healthy donors. Study findings and constraints: The tendency of first-cohort TCR clusters to co-occur in the 110 or so validation repertoires emerged from a later analysis. Cytomegalovirus-associated status was assigned to more than 150 TCR beta chains.

This CDR3 comprises 16 residues. Germline V lookup: CDR1 SGHAT, CDR2 FQNNGV. The trim removed 6 bases at V and 2 bases at J, leaving 7 bases unmatched. Sequencing was carried out using PBMCs. This clonotype was obtained from a young woman in good health and CMV-seronegative. The V call is TRBV11-2, the J call TRBJ1-2; TRBD1 agrees at 12 bases. The CDR3 reads CASSPGDRGRNYGYTF. DNA for the CDR3: TGTGCCAGCAGTCCTGGGGACAGGGGGCGCAACTATGGCTACACCTTC. Together with reference TRBV11-2 and TRBJ1-2, the CDR3 gives the full variable domain: EAGVAQSPRYKIIEKRQSVAFWCNPISGHATLYWYQQILGQGPKLLIQFQNNGVVDDSQLPKDRFSAERLKGVDSTLKIQPAKLEDSAVYLCASSPGDRGRNYGYTFGSGTRLTVV.